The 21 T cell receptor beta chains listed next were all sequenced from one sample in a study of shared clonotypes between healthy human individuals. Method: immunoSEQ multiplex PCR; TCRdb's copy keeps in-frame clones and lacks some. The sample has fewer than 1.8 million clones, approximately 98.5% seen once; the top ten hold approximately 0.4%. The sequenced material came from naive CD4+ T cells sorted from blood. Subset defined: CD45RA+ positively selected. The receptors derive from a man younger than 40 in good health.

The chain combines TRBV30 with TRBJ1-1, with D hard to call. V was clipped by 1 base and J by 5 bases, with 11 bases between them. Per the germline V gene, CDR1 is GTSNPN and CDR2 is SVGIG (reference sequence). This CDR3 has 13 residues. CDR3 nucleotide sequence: TGTGCCTGGAGTGGTGTGGCGGCAACTGAAGCTTTCTTT. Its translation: CAWSGVAATEAFF. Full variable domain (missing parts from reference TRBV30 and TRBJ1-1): SQTIHQWPATLVQPVGSPLSLECTVEGTSNPNLYWYRQAAGRGLQLLFYSVGIGQISSEVPQNLSASRPQDRQFILSSKKLLLSDSGFYLCAWSGVAATEAFFGQGTRLTVV.

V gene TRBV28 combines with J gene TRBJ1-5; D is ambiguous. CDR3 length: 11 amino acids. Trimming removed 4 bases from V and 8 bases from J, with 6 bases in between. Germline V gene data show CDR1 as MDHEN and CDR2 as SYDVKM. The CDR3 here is CASSWGEPQHF. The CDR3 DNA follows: TGTGCCAGCAGTTGGGGTGAGCCCCAGCATTTT.

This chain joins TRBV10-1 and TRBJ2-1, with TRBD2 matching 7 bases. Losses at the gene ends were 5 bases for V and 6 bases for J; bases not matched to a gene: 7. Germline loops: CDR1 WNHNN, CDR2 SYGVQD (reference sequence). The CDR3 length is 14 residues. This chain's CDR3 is CASSLTSGGNEQFF. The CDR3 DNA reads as TGCGCCAGCAGTCTCACCTCGGGGGGCAATGAGCAGTTCTTC.

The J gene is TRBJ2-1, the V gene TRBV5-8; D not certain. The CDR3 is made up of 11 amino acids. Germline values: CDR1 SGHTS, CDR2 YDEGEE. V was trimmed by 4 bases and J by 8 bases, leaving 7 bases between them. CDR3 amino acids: CASSRRDEQFF. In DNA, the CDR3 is TGTGCCAGCAGCCGTCGGGATGAGCAGTTCTTC.

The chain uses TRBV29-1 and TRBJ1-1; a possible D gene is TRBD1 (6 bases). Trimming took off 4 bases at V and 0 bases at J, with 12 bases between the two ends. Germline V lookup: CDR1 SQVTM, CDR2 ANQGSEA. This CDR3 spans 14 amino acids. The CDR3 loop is CSVGQGSLNTEAFF. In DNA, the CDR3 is TGCAGCGTTGGTCAGGGGTCGCTGAACACTGAAGCTTTCTTT.

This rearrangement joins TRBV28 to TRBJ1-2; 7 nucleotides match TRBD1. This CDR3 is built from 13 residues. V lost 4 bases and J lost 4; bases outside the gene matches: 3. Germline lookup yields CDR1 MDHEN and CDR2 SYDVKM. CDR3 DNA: TGTGCCAGCAGTTCGGGACAGATCTATGGCTACACCTTC. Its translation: CASSSGQIYGYTF.

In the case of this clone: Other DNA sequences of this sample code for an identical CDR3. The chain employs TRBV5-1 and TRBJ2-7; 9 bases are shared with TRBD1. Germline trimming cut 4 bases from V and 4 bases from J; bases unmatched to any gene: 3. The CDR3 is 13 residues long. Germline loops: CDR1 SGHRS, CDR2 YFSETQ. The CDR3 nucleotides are TGCGCCAGCAGCCGCGACAGGGGGTACGAGCAGTACTTC. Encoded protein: CASSRDRGYEQYF.

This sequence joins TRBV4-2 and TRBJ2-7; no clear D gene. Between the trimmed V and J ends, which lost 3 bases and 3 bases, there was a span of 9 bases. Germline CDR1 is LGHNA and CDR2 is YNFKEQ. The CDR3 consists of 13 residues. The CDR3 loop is CASSQLTVYEQYF. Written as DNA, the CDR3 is TGTGCCAGCAGCCAGTTAACTGTCTACGAGCAGTACTTC.

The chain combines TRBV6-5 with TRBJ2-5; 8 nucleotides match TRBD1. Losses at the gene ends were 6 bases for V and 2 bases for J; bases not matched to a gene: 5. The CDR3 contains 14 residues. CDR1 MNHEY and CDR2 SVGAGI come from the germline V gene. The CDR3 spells CASSRQGIQETQYF. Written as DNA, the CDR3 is TGTGCCAGCAGCCGACAGGGGATACAAGAGACCCAGTACTTC.

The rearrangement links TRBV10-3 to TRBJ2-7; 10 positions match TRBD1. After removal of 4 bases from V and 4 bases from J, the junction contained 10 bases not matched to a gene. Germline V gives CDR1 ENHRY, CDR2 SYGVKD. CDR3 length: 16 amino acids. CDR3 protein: CAISATTGGRVYEQYF. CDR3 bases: TGTGCCATCAGTGCCACGACAGGGGGCAGGGTGTACGAGCAGTACTTC.

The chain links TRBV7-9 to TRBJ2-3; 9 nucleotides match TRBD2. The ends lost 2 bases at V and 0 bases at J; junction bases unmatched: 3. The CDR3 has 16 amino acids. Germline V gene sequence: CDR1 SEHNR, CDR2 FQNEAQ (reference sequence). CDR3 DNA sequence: TGTGCCAGCAGCTTAAGACTAGCGGTTAGCACAGATACGCAGTATTTT. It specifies CASSLRLAVSTDTQYF.

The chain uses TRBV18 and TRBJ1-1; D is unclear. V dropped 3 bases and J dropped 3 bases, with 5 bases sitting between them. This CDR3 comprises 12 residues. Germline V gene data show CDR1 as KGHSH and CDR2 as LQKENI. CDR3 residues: CASSPLHTEAFF. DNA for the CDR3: TGTGCCAGCTCACCCCTCCACACTGAAGCTTTCTTT.

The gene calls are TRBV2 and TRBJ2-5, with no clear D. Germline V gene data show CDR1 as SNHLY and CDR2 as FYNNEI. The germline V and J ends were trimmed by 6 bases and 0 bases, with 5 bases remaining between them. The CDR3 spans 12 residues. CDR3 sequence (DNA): TGTGCCAGCAGGGGAAACCAAGAGACCCAGTACTTC. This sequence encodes CASRGNQETQYF.

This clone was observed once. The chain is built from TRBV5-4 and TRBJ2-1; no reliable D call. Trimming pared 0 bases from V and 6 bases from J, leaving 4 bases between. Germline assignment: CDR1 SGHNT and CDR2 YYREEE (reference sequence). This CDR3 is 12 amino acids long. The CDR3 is CASSLDANEQFF. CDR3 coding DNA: TGTGCCAGCAGCTTGGACGCCAATGAGCAGTTCTTC.

In DNA form, the CDR3 reads TGTGCCAGCAGTTTAAACAGGGGAACCCAGCCCCAGCATTTT. This sequence encodes CASSLNRGTQPQHF. J is TRBJ1-5 and V is TRBV28, with 7 bases lining up with TRBD1. The V segment lost 2 bases and the J segment 7 bases; nucleotides outside the gene matches: 5. Germline V gives CDR1 MDHEN, CDR2 SYDVKM. CDR3 length: 14 residues.

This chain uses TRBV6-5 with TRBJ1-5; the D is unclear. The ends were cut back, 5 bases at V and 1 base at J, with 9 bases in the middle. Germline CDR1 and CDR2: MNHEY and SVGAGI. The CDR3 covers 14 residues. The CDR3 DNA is TGTGCCAGCAGTGAACCCGCCAGCAATCAGCCCCAGCATTTT. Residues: CASSEPASNQPQHF.

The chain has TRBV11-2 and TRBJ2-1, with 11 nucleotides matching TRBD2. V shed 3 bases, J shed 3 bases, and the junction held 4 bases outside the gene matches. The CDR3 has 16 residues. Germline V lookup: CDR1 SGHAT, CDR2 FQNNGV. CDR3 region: CASSFKLAGVYNEQFF. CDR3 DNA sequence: TGTGCCAGCAGCTTCAAACTAGCGGGAGTCTACAATGAGCAGTTCTTC.

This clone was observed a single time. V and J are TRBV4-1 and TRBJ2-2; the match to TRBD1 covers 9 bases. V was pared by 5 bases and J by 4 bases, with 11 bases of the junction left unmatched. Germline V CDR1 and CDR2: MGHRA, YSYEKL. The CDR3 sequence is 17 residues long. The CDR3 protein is CASSAFWRTGVTGELFF. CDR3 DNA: TGCGCCAGCAGCGCCTTTTGGAGGACAGGGGTCACCGGGGAGCTGTTTTTT.

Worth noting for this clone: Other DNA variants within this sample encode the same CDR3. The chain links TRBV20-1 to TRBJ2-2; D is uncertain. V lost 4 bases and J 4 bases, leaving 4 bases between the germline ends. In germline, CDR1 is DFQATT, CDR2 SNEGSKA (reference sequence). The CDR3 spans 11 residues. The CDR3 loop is CSATSTGELFF. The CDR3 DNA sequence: TGCAGTGCTACCTCCACCGGGGAGCTGTTTTTT.

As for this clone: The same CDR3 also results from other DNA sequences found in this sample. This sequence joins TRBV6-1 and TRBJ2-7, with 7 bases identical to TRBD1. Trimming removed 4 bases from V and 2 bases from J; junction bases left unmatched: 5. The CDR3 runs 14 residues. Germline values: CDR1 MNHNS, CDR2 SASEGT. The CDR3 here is CASSATGTAYEQYF. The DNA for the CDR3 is TGTGCCAGCAGTGCAACCGGGACAGCCTACGAGCAGTACTTC.

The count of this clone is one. The DNA of the CDR3 is TGTGCCAGCAGTCAGAGTTCGGGAGGAGGCTACGAGCAGTACTTC. Encoded protein: CASSQSSGGGYEQYF. The chain employs TRBV6-5 and TRBJ2-7, with 7 bases identical to TRBD2. V was pared by 5 bases and J by 3 bases, with 10 bases of the junction left unmatched. The CDR3 sequence is 15 residues long. CDR1 and CDR2 (germline): MNHEY, SVGAGI.